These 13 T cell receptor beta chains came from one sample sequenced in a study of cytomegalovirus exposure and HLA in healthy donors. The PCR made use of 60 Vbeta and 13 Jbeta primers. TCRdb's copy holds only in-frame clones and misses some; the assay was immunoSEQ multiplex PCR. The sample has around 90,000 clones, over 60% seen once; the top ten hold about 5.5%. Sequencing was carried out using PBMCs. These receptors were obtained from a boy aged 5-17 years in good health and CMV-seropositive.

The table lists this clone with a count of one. The CDR3 sequence is CASNQYRFYGYTF. The CDR3 bases are TGCGCCAGCAATCAATACAGGTTCTATGGCTACACCTTC. The chain recombines TRBV5-1 with TRBJ1-2; perhaps TRBD1 as D (5 bases). The V and J ends lost 6 bases and 4 bases respectively, with 13 bases between them. Germline values: CDR1 SGHRS, CDR2 YFSETQ. CDR3 length equals 13 residues.

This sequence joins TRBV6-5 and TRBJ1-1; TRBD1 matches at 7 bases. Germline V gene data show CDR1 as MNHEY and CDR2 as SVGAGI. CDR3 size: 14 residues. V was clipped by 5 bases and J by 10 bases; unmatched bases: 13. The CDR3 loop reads CASSTGTEPTGAFF. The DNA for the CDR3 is TGTGCCAGCAGTACCGGGACAGAGCCGACCGGAGCTTTCTTT.

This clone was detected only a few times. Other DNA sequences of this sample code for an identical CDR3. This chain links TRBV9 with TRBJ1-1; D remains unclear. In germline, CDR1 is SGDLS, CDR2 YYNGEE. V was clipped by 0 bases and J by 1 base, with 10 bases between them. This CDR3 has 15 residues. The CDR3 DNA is TGTGCCAGCAGCGTAGAATGGGCGGGGAACACTGAAGCTTTCTTT. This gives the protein CASSVEWAGNTEAFF.

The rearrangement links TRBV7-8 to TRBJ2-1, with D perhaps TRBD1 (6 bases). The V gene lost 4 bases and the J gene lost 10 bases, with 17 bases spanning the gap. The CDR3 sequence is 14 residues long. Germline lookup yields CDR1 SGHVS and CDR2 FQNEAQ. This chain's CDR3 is CASSSLEGVSEQFF. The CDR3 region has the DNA TGTGCCAGCAGCTCACTAGAGGGGGTAAGCGAGCAGTTCTTC.

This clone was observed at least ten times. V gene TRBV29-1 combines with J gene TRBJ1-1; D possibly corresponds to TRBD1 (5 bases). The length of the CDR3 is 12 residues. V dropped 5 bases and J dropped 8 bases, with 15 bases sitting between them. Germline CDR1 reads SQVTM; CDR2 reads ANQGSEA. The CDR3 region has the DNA TGCAGCGTTACCCCTACAGGTAGGGAAGCTTTCTTT. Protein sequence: CSVTPTGREAFF.

In DNA, the CDR3 is TGCGCCAGCAGCCAGTCTGGGGACAGGAGCACAGATACGCAGTATTTT. Protein sequence: CASSQSGDRSTDTQYF. This chain links TRBV4-1 with TRBJ2-3, with TRBD1 identical over 8 bases. The V and J ends lost 3 bases and 0 bases, in that order; junction bases with no gene match: 5. CDR1 is MGHRA, CDR2 YSYEKL, per germline. The length of the CDR3 is 16 residues.

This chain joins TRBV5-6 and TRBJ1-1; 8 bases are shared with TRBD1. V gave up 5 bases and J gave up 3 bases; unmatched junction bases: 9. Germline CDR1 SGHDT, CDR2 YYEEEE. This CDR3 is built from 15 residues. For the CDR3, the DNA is TGTGCCAGCAGGGGGACAGGTTCATTGCACACTGAAGCTTTCTTT. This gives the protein CASRGTGSLHTEAFF.

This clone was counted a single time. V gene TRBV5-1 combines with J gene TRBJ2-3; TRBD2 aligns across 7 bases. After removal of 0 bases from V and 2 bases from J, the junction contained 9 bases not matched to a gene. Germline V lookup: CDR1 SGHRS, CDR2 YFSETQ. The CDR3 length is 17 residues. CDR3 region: CASSLGMGGTYTDTQYF. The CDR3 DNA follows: TGCGCCAGCAGCTTGGGGATGGGGGGGACTTACACAGATACGCAGTATTTT.

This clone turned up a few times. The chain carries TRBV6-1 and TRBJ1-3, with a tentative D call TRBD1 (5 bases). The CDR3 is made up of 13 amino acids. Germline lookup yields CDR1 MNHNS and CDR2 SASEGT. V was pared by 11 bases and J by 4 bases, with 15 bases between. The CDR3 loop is CACSGTPGNTIYF. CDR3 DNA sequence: TGTGCCTGCTCCGGGACTCCCGGAAACACCATATATTTT.

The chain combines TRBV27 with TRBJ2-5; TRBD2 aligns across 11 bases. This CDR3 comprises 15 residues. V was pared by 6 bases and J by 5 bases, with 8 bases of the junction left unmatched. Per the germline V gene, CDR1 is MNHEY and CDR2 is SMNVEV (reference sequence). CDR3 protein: CASSSGLAGRETQYF. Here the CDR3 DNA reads TGTGCCAGCAGCTCCGGACTAGCGGGCCGGGAGACCCAGTACTTC.

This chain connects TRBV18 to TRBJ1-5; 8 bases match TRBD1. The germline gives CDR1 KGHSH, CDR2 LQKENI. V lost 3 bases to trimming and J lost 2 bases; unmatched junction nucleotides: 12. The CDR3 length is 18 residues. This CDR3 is CASSPDRVFHLGNQPQHF. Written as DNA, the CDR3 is TGTGCCAGCTCACCGGACAGGGTATTCCACCTGGGCAATCAGCCCCAGCATTTT.

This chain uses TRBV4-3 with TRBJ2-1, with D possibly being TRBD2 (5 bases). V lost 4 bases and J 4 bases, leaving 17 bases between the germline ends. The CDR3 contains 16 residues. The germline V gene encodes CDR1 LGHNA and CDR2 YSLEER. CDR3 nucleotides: TGCGCCAGCAGCCCGGGGTGGGAGCGACCTTACAATGAGCAGTTCTTC. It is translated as CASSPGWERPYNEQFF.

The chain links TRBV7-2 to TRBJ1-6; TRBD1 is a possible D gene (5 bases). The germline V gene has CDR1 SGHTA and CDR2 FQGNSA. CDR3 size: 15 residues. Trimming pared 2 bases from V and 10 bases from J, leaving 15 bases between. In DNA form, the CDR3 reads TGTGCCAGCAGCTTATCGGGGGGGGTCGCCTCACCCCTCCACTTT. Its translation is CASSLSGGVASPLHF.